This TCR beta chain comes out of a study of CD8 T cells in ankylosing spondylitis. Libraries of TCR beta came from quantitative 5'-RACE with molecular barcodes. Each CDR3 protein gets one entry after TCRdb re-called the 5' RACE reads with MiXCR. In the table there are 100,000 to 150,000 distinct CDR3 sequences, around 9.3% of which are singletons. A remark on this clonotype: What it binds is not known.

V shed 4 bases and J 4 bases; nucleotides not matched to a gene: 14. Looked up from germline, CDR1 is SGHDT and CDR2 is YYEEEE. The CDR3 is 17 residues long. Findings and limits, study-wide: Past studies reported some motif variants in reactive arthritis synovial fluid and blood. Reportedly, significant enrichment of disease-linked clones occurred in matched ankylosing spondylitis synovial fluid.

This TCR came from a male donor with ankylosing spondylitis or in good health (not recorded which). Material: blood, either unsorted or a sorted T cell fraction (not recorded which). The V call is TRBV5-6, the J call TRBJ2-1, with TRBD1 identical over 7 bases. CDR3 in amino acids: CASSPGITGAAYNEQFF. The CDR3 DNA follows: TGTGCCAGCAGCCCGGGGATAACAGGGGCCGCATACAATGAGCAGTTCTTC.